The 30 T cell receptor beta chains presented below share a single source sample, sequenced in a study of vaccination and CD4 T cells after COVID-19. Treatment described: 10-day PBMC culture with coronavirus spike peptide pools or control peptides (ViraFEST assay). Their cognate antigens are unknown. The Oncomine TCR Beta short-read assay sequenced DNA from cultured CD4+ T cells. TCRdb called the PCR reads again in MiXCR, with one record for every CDR3 protein. The table lists roughly 8,600 distinct CDR3 sequences, 45% to 65% of them singletons, with about half in the top ten. The sequenced sample was CD4+ T cells from blood, cultured in vitro. The receptors come from a human donor who had recovered from COVID-19.

The chain couples TRBV7-9 to TRBJ2-2, with D hard to call. Germline V gene lookup returns CDR1 SEHNR and CDR2 FQNEAQ (reference sequence). V was trimmed by 3 bases and J by 5 bases, leaving 7 bases between them. The CDR3 has 13 amino acids. CDR3 sequence: CASSLQVTGELFF. The CDR3 bases are TGTGCCAGCAGCTTGCAAGTAACCGGGGAGCTGTTTTTT.

This chain connects TRBV12-3 or TRBV12-4 to TRBJ1-2; perhaps TRBD1 as D (5 bases). The CDR3 runs 15 residues. Trimming removed 2 bases at V and 5 bases at J, with 15 bases between. The CDR3 here is CASSLSRRGLYGYTF. The CDR3 nucleotides read TGTGCCAGCAGTTTAAGCCGAAGGGGCCTTTATGGCTACACCTTC.

The rearrangement links TRBV7-8 to TRBJ1-2; the D gene is possibly TRBD1 (5 bases). The length of the CDR3 is 16 residues. V lost 2 bases to trimming and J lost 3 bases, with 16 bases between them. The V gene's germline CDR1 is SGHVS and CDR2 FQNEAQ. Here the CDR3 reads CASSLPKGGVHYGYTF. DNA for the CDR3: TGTGCCAGCAGCTTACCAAAGGGAGGGGTCCACTATGGCTACACCTTC.

The chain is built from TRBV18 and TRBJ2-7; TRBD1 or TRBD2 may be the D gene (5 bases each). Looked up from germline, CDR1 is KGHSH and CDR2 is LQKENI. V lost 6 bases, J lost 2 bases, and 14 bases lay in between. This CDR3 region has 14 residues. The CDR3 here is CASSAGTNAYEQYF. CDR3 nucleotides: TGTGCCAGCTCTGCCGGGACGAATGCCTACGAGCAGTACTTC.

V and J are TRBV29-1 and TRBJ2-1, with 14 bases identical to TRBD2. V lost 3 bases and J lost 1; bases outside the gene matches: 8. The CDR3 has 18 amino acids. Germline V gives CDR1 SQVTM, CDR2 ANQGSEA. The chain's CDR3 is CSVDGTSGGSRSYNEQFF. The DNA of the CDR3 is TGCAGCGTTGACGGGACTAGCGGGGGAAGCAGGTCCTACAATGAGCAGTTCTTC.

The genes are TRBV10-3 and TRBJ1-2, with 9 bases lining up with TRBD1. The V segment lost 7 bases and the J segment 1 base; nucleotides outside the gene matches: 7. Per germline, CDR1 ENHRY and CDR2 SYGVKD. The CDR3 extends over 15 amino acids. The CDR3 sequence: CAITSPGQGNYGYTF. DNA of the CDR3: TGTGCCATCACATCTCCGGGACAGGGTAACTATGGCTACACCTTC.

This clonotype appeared a few times. V gene TRBV6-4 combines with J gene TRBJ2-2, with D uncertain. With 4 bases removed from V and 0 bases from J, the gap between germline ends came to 6 bases. Germline V lookup: CDR1 MRHNA, CDR2 SNTAGT. CDR3 size: 14 residues. The DNA of the CDR3 is TGTGCCAGCAGTGCCCGTTCGAACACCGGGGAGCTGTTTTTT. This encodes CASSARSNTGELFF.

The chain uses TRBV5-5 and TRBJ2-7, with D perhaps TRBD1 (5 bases). This CDR3 spans 11 amino acids. CDR1 is SGHKS, CDR2 YYEKEE, per germline (reference sequence). V was clipped by 7 bases and J by 3 bases, with 8 bases between them. The CDR3 region is CASHDSYEQYF. CDR3 sequence (DNA): TGTGCCAGCCACGACAGCTACGAGCAGTACTTC.

This clonotype was seen just once. J is TRBJ2-2 and V is TRBV10-3, with 7 bases matching TRBD2. Trimming removed 6 bases from V and 6 bases from J; junction bases left unmatched: 4. CDR1 is ENHRY and CDR2 is SYGVKD in the germline V gene. The CDR3 has 13 residues. The CDR3 spells CAISLREAGELFF. The CDR3 bases are TGTGCCATCAGCCTCCGGGAGGCCGGGGAGCTGTTTTTT.

The V and J genes are TRBV2 and TRBJ1-2; no clear D. Germline-derived CDR1 and CDR2 are SNHLY and FYNNEI. The V end lost 4 bases, the J end lost 2 bases, and 5 bases lay between the germline ends. The CDR3 loop spans 12 amino acids. For the CDR3, the DNA is TGTGCCAGCAGTGTAGGGAACTATGGCTACACCTTC. Translating gives CASSVGNYGYTF.

Details on this clonotype: The junction shows a germline mismatch at one end, possibly a read error. V gene TRBV6-4 combines with J gene TRBJ1-3; tentatively, D is TRBD1 (5 bases). From germline, CDR1 is MRHNA and CDR2 SNTAGT. This CDR3 contains 13 residues. The CDR3 nucleotides read TGTGCCAGCAGTGACCAGCAGGGAACCACCATATATTTT. It encodes CASSDQQGTTIYF.

This clonotype was observed a few times. The V call is TRBV12-3 or TRBV12-4, the J call TRBJ2-1; 9 bases are shared with TRBD2. V shed 7 bases and J 8 bases; nucleotides not matched to a gene: 6. The CDR3 sequence is 13 residues long. The CDR3 here is CASTGTSIYEQFF. The CDR3 nucleotides read TGTGCCAGCACCGGGACTAGCATCTATGAGCAGTTCTTC.

This clonotype has a handful of counts. The V and J genes are TRBV30 and TRBJ2-5; D is tentatively TRBD1 or TRBD2 (5 bases each). Germline V gene data show CDR1 as GTSNPN and CDR2 as SVGIG (reference sequence). Trimming shortened V by 2 bases and J by 2 bases, and 12 bases separated the two germline ends. The CDR3 consists of 14 residues. DNA of the CDR3: TGTGCCTGGAGTCGGACTGGGGGACAAGAGACCCAGTACTTC. Its translation is CAWSRTGGQETQYF. The full variable domain, with the rest looked up from reference TRBV30 and TRBJ2-5, is SQTIHQWPATLVQPVGSPLSLECTVEGTSNPNLYWYRQAAGRGLQLLFYSVGIGQISSEVPQNLSASRPQDRQFILSSKKLLLSDSGFYLCAWSRTGGQETQYFGPGTRLLVL.

On this clonotype: Sequence at one end of the junction differs from germline and may be a read error. The chain employs TRBV20-1 and TRBJ2-7; TRBD1 matches at 10 bases. The CDR3 is 15 amino acids. Germline CDR1 and CDR2: DFQATT and SNEGSKA (reference sequence). Here the CDR3 reads CSTYGTGVTSYEQYF. The CDR3 DNA is TGTAGTACCTACGGGACAGGGGTCACATCCTACGAGCAGTACTTC.

This clonotype was picked up a small number of times. The chain is built from TRBV11-3 and TRBJ1-2; unclear D gene. Trimming stripped 5 bases from V and 4 bases from J, with 17 bases between. Per the germline V gene, CDR1 is SGHNT and CDR2 is YENEEA. This CDR3 is built from 15 residues. The CDR3 reads CASSRSGVVGYGYTF. CDR3 DNA sequence: TGTGCCAGCAGCCGAAGCGGGGTAGTGGGCTATGGCTACACCTTC.

The chain is built from TRBV7-8 and TRBJ2-1; possibly TRBD2 for D (5 bases). This CDR3 is built from 13 residues. V lost 5 bases to trimming and J lost 6 bases, with 11 bases between them. Germline V gene data show CDR1 as SGHVS and CDR2 as FQNEAQ. CDR3 in DNA: TGTGCCAGCAGCCCGAGGGTTTCCAATGAGCAGTTCTTC. Its protein product is CASSPRVSNEQFF.

This clonotype was seen a handful of times. The chain joins TRBV10-3 to TRBJ1-1; D ambiguous. Looked up from germline, CDR1 is ENHRY and CDR2 is SYGVKD. The CDR3 has 12 amino acids. Trimming shortened V by 8 bases and J by 3 bases, and 10 bases separated the two germline ends. In DNA, the CDR3 is TGTGCCATCGGAACGGCAGACACTGAAGCTTTCTTT. Translated: CAIGTADTEAFF.

This clonotype was seen a single time. The rearrangement uses TRBV20-1 and TRBJ1-5; D might be TRBD1 (6 bases). Germline values: CDR1 DFQATT, CDR2 SNEGSKA (reference sequence). Trimming took off 4 bases at V and 1 base at J, with 14 bases between the two ends. This CDR3 comprises 15 residues. CDR3 loop: CSATPSDRSNQPQHF. CDR3 DNA sequence: TGCAGTGCTACGCCGTCGGACAGAAGCAATCAGCCCCAGCATTTT.

This chain joins TRBV2 and TRBJ1-6, with D uncertain. The V gene lost 6 bases and the J gene lost 14 bases, with 14 bases spanning the gap. The CDR3 totals 12 residues. The germline gives CDR1 SNHLY, CDR2 FYNNEI. The CDR3 spells CASSLRATALHF. The CDR3 nucleotides are TGTGCCAGCAGCTTACGAGCTACCGCCCTCCACTTT.

The chain has TRBV30 and TRBJ1-1; no clear D gene. The CDR3 is made up of 12 amino acids. V was cut by 2 bases and J by 1 base, with 5 bases left in between. Germline loops: CDR1 GTSNPN, CDR2 SVGIG (reference sequence). In DNA form, the CDR3 reads TGTGCCTGGAGTACAACGAACACTGAAGCTTTCTTT. It is translated as CAWSTTNTEAFF.

This clonotype ranks as medium-sized. The V and J genes are TRBV18 and TRBJ2-7, with D unresolved. The CDR3 runs to 14 residues. Germline lookup yields CDR1 KGHSH and CDR2 LQKENI. V was cut by 6 bases and J by 0 bases, with 12 bases left in between. The CDR3 loop reads CASSPSPASYEQYF. DNA of the CDR3: TGTGCCAGCTCCCCATCACCAGCCTCCTACGAGCAGTACTTC.

The chain uses TRBV7-9 and TRBJ2-1, with a possible D match to TRBD2 (6 bases). V was shortened by 3 bases and J by 3 bases, with 12 bases between the two germline ends. Germline assignment: CDR1 SEHNR and CDR2 FQNEAQ (reference sequence). CDR3 length equals 15 residues. Written as DNA, the CDR3 is TGTGCCAGCAGCTTTGGCGGGGCCGTCTACAATGAGCAGTTCTTC. It is translated as CASSFGGAVYNEQFF.

There are a few counts of this clonotype. This chain uses TRBV7-2 with TRBJ2-7; 7 nucleotides match TRBD1. The CDR3 spans 15 residues. Germline assignment: CDR1 SGHTA and CDR2 FQGNSA. The junction had 11 bases not matched to a gene; V was cut back by 5 bases and J by 4 bases. CDR3 coding DNA: TGTGCCAGCAGCCGAACCCGGGACAGCCTATACGAGCAGTACTTC. This codes for CASSRTRDSLYEQYF.

CDR3: CASSPGRTGRRGSAEAFF. The CDR3, as DNA: TGTGCCAGCAGTCCTGGGCGCACTGGAAGAAGGGGTAGCGCTGAAGCTTTCTTT. The rearrangement uses TRBV27 and TRBJ1-1; a possible D gene is TRBD1 (5 bases). Trimming left V 5 bases short and J 6 bases short, with 28 bases between. This CDR3 is built from 18 residues. Germline assignment: CDR1 MNHEY and CDR2 SMNVEV (reference sequence).

The chain carries TRBV7-2 and TRBJ2-3; maybe TRBD2 (6 bases). The ends were cut back, 5 bases at V and 4 bases at J, with 16 bases in the middle. The CDR3 contains 15 residues. Germline V gives CDR1 SGHTA, CDR2 FQGNSA. CDR3 sequence: CASSGSGRQSDTQYF. The CDR3 nucleotides read TGTGCCAGCAGCGGCTCAGGGAGGCAGTCAGATACGCAGTATTTT.

The chain joins TRBV11-3 to TRBJ2-1; perhaps TRBD1 as D (6 bases). The ends were cut back, 1 base at V and 1 base at J, with 8 bases in the middle. In germline, CDR1 is SGHNT, CDR2 YENEEA. The CDR3 length is 15 residues. This CDR3 is CASSLGRGSYNEQFF. In DNA, the CDR3 is TGTGCCAGCAGCTTAGGCAGGGGTTCCTACAATGAGCAGTTCTTC.

The chain couples TRBV7-2 to TRBJ2-7; no definite D call. Germline V gene data show CDR1 as SGHTA and CDR2 as FQGNSA. This CDR3 comprises 14 residues. V lost 7 bases to trimming and J lost 6 bases, with 19 bases between them. The CDR3 nucleotides read TGTGCCAGCACCCTTGTCGGGTTGTCGAGCGAGCAGTACTTC. Translated, it gives CASTLVGLSSEQYF.

By share, this clonotype ranks as medium-sized. The V and J genes are TRBV5-1 and TRBJ2-5, with 10 nucleotides matching TRBD2. There are 15 residues in the CDR3. After removal of 4 bases from V and 3 bases from J, the junction contained 6 bases not matched to a gene. Germline V gene sequence: CDR1 SGHRS, CDR2 YFSETQ. DNA of the CDR3: TGCGCCAGCAGCACTGGACTAGCGGCTGAAGAGACCCAGTACTTC. Residues: CASSTGLAAEETQYF. The variable domain in full, completed from reference TRBV5-1 and TRBJ2-5, reads KAGVTQTPRYLIKTRGQQVTLSCSPISGHRSVSWYQQTPGQGLQFLFEYFSETQRNKGNFPGRFSGRQFSNSRSEMNVSTLELGDSALYLCASSTGLAAEETQYFGPGTRLLVL.

This clonotype was seen more than once but under ten times. The J gene is TRBJ2-7, the V gene TRBV21-1; the D call of TRBD1 is as the table states it, not checked on the DNA. TRBV21-1 is a pseudogene locus. The CDR3 length is 16 residues. Written as DNA, the CDR3 is TGTGCCAGCAGCAAATTGGTCCGGGACAGGGGCAACGAGCAGTACTTC. Translating gives CASSKLVRDRGNEQYF.

The V and J genes are TRBV14 and TRBJ1-3, with D possibly TRBD1 on 5 matching bases. There are 14 residues in the CDR3. Looked up from germline, CDR1 is SGHDN and CDR2 is FVKESK. V lost 1 base and J lost 4, with 8 bases in between. This CDR3 is CASSQGAGGNTIYF. As DNA, the CDR3 is TGTGCCAGCAGCCAAGGTGCAGGGGGAAACACCATATATTTT.